This T cell receptor (beta chain) was sequenced in a study of CD8+ T cells in alopecia areata. At the level of the study: Among treated patients, oral tofacitinib was administered at 5 to 10 mg twice daily.

Germline CDR1 reads SGHRS; CDR2 reads YFSETQ. This CDR3 spans 15 amino acids. V lost 2 bases and J lost 5, with 16 bases in between. This clone is medium-sized (0.01 to 0.1%). The authors extracted RNA and reverse transcribed it into cDNA as the sequencing template. Method: immunoSEQ multiplex PCR; TCRdb's copy keeps in-frame clones and lacks some. The repertoire consists of about 74,000 clones, with 29% occurring once and the leading ten covering more than 12%. The sample's treatment: oral pan-JAK inhibitor, 5-10 mg twice daily. Separation by sorting yielded CD4+ and CD8+ T cells from PBMCs. The material was CD8+ T cells sorted from blood, obtained at week 4, from a patient treated with tofacitinib. This clonotype originated in a human donor with alopecia areata. The chain uses TRBV5-1 and TRBJ1-1, with D possibly TRBD1 on 5 matching bases. The CDR3 here is CASSFLAGRGTEAFF. The CDR3 nucleotides are TGCGCCAGCAGCTTCCTCGCGGGGCGCGGTACTGAAGCTTTCTTT.